A single sample is the source of the 29 T cell receptor beta chains below, sequenced in a study of long-term antiretroviral therapy in people with HIV (dated 2022 in TCRdb). The immunoSEQ hsTCRB v3.0 assay was used at survey level resolution to sequence the TRB variable region. The source is immuneACCESS, and TCRdb retained only in-frame sequences with V and J called. Part of the clones is not carried over; for the studies checked, unresolved V genes explain less than half of this, and the remainder is unexplained. The sample yields tens of thousands of clones; around 86% were counted once. The top ten clones comprise 8% to 8.5% of the sample. The specimen was unsorted PBMCs, collected 0.2 years before starting antiretroviral therapy. These receptors were obtained from a man aged 18 to 29 with HIV.

The rearrangement uses TRBV5-1 and TRBJ2-3; 9 bases match TRBD2. CDR1 SGHRS and CDR2 YFSETQ come from the germline V gene. V lost 5 bases and J lost 3; bases outside the gene matches: 7. CDR3 length: 15 residues. The chain's CDR3 is CASRSLSGSTDTQYF. The CDR3 region has the DNA TGCGCCAGCAGATCCCTTAGCGGGAGTACAGATACGCAGTATTTT.

The rearrangement uses TRBV7-3 and TRBJ2-1; 9 nucleotides agree with TRBD2. Trimming took 3 bases from V and 7 from J; bases not matched to a gene: 10. This CDR3 has 16 amino acids. Per the germline V gene, CDR1 is SGHTA and CDR2 is FQGTGA. This chain's CDR3 is CASSFSGLATGNEQFF. CDR3 nucleotides: TGTGCCAGCAGCTTCTCCGGACTAGCGACGGGGAATGAGCAGTTCTTC.

The chain has TRBV7-2 and TRBJ2-3; D is possibly TRBD1 (7 bases). CDR1 is SGHTA and CDR2 is FQGNSA in the germline V gene. Trimming cost V 5 bases and J 2 bases, with 11 bases left between them. The CDR3 sequence is 14 residues long. The CDR3 coding sequence is TGTGCCAGCAGCCAGGGGGGATTCACAGATACGCAGTATTTT. Protein: CASSQGGFTDTQYF.

This rearrangement joins TRBV7-2 to TRBJ1-5, with a possible D match to TRBD1 (6 bases). Trimming pared 1 base from V and 9 bases from J, leaving 16 bases between. CDR1 and CDR2 (germline): SGHTA, FQGNSA. The length of the CDR3 is 15 residues. The CDR3 sequence is CASSLDRVSGLPQHF. CDR3 nucleotides: TGTGCCAGCAGCTTAGACAGGGTGAGCGGGTTGCCCCAGCATTTT.

V and J are TRBV9 and TRBJ2-7; D might be TRBD2 (6 bases). Germline values: CDR1 SGDLS, CDR2 YYNGEE. The CDR3 is 14 amino acids. V shed 3 bases and J shed 5 bases, with 15 bases lying between them. This CDR3 reads CASSGIAAGNEQYF. The CDR3, as DNA: TGTGCCAGCAGCGGGATCGCGGCGGGGAACGAGCAGTACTTC.

The chain recombines TRBV6-5 with TRBJ2-5; D is unresolved. Trimming shortened V by 0 bases and J by 5 bases, and 7 bases separated the two germline ends. The length of the CDR3 is 13 residues. Germline CDR1 reads MNHEY; CDR2 reads SVGAGI. CDR3 in DNA: TGTGCCAGCAGTTACTCGAGTGTGGAGACCCAGTACTTC. It yields the protein CASSYSSVETQYF.

The genes are TRBV6-5 and TRBJ2-7, with D tentatively TRBD2 (6 bases). The CDR3 is made up of 15 amino acids. V was pared by 7 bases and J by 2 bases, with 18 bases between. The germline gives CDR1 MNHEY, CDR2 SVGAGI. CDR3: CASMPTGEATYEQYF. CDR3 bases: TGTGCCAGCATGCCAACGGGGGAGGCTACCTACGAGCAGTACTTC.

The chain links TRBV10-3 to TRBJ2-6; 11 bases map to TRBD1. The CDR3 is 16 amino acids. Trimming took 8 bases from V and 3 from J; bases not matched to a gene: 6. CDR1 and CDR2 from the germline V gene are ENHRY and SYGVKD. The CDR3 coding sequence is TGTGCCATCGCGGGGACAGGGGGAGATGGGGCCAACGTCCTGACTTTC. Translating gives CAIAGTGGDGANVLTF.

This clone was seen only once. The chain carries TRBV10-2 and TRBJ1-2; 7 nucleotides align to TRBD1. CDR1 and CDR2 (germline): WSHSY, SAAADI. The CDR3 spans 13 residues. After removal of 6 bases from V and 4 bases from J, the junction contained 5 bases not matched to a gene. The CDR3 loop reads CASRGGGSYGYTF. The CDR3 DNA reads as TGCGCCAGCAGGGGAGGGGGCTCCTATGGCTACACCTTC.

The chain is built from TRBV2 and TRBJ2-5; 9 nucleotides align to TRBD2. Trimming removed 1 base from V and 5 bases from J; junction bases left unmatched: 5. Germline loops: CDR1 SNHLY, CDR2 FYNNEI. The CDR3 runs 15 residues. CDR3 amino acids: CASSEGGGAEETQYF. The CDR3 nucleotides read TGTGCCAGCAGTGAAGGCGGGGGGGCCGAGGAGACCCAGTACTTC.

The chain employs TRBV18 and TRBJ1-1; the D gene is possibly TRBD1 (5 bases). The germline V and J ends were trimmed by 6 bases and 8 bases, with 22 bases remaining between them. This CDR3 comprises 15 residues. The germline V gene encodes CDR1 KGHSH and CDR2 LQKENI. CDR3 coding DNA: TGTGCCAGCTCCATCCCGGACACCCCAAAGACCGAAGCTTTCTTT. Encoded protein: CASSIPDTPKTEAFF.

This chain links TRBV7-3 with TRBJ2-1; 9 positions match TRBD1. Trimming took 5 bases from V and 4 from J; bases not matched to a gene: 6. CDR3 size: 15 residues. The germline CDR1 and CDR2 sequences are SGHTA and FQGTGA. CDR3 sequence: CASSPTGGIYNEQFF. CDR3 coding DNA: TGTGCCAGCAGCCCTACAGGGGGCATATACAATGAGCAGTTCTTC.

This clone came up once. For the CDR3, the DNA is TGTGCCTGGAGTACCTCGGGGTTCGTGAACACTGAAGCTTTCTTT. Protein product: CAWSTSGFVNTEAFF. This chain joins TRBV30 and TRBJ1-1; D is unclear. This CDR3 is built from 15 residues. Trimming took 2 bases from V and 0 from J, leaving 13 bases between them. CDR1 and CDR2 (germline): GTSNPN, SVGIG (reference sequence).

J is TRBJ2-1 and V is TRBV27; D may be TRBD1 (6 bases). Germline values: CDR1 MNHEY, CDR2 SMNVEV (reference sequence). The length of the CDR3 is 14 residues. Between the trimmed V and J ends, which lost 6 bases and 4 bases, there was a span of 13 bases. The CDR3 DNA reads as TGTGCCAGCAGCGGATGGGACATATACAATGAGCAGTTCTTC. Its protein product is CASSGWDIYNEQFF.

The chain links TRBV9 to TRBJ1-6; D is uncertain. Germline-derived CDR1 and CDR2 are SGDLS and YYNGEE. V lost 4 bases to trimming and J lost 7 bases, with 9 bases between them. The CDR3 length is 13 residues. The CDR3 DNA reads TGTGCCAGCAGCCTAGGCCGAAATTCACCCCTCCACTTT. Translation gives CASSLGRNSPLHF.

With regard to this clone: Its ends do not fully match the called genes, so a read error is possible. V is TRBV12-5 and J is TRBJ2-7; 10 bases are a match to TRBD2. Germline V gene sequence: CDR1 LGHNT, CDR2 FRNRAP. The CDR3 has 13 residues. The CDR3 reads CASGLAGLAEPLF. The CDR3 bases are TGTGCTAGTGGTTTGGCAGGACTAGCGGAGCCCCTCTTC.

The chain combines TRBV7-9 with TRBJ2-5, with a tentative D call TRBD2 (5 bases). There are 16 residues in the CDR3. V was pared by 5 bases and J by 1 base, with 17 bases between. CDR1 is SEHNR, CDR2 FQNEAQ, per germline (reference sequence). In nucleotides, the CDR3 is TGTGCCAGCAGCCTCGCCCTGGGAGAGTTCCAAGAGACCCAGTACTTC. It translates to CASSLALGEFQETQYF.

The chain uses TRBV5-1 and TRBJ2-6; no reliable D call. Germline values: CDR1 SGHRS, CDR2 YFSETQ. The CDR3 consists of 17 residues. V was clipped by 3 bases and J by 4 bases, with 17 bases between them. In DNA form, the CDR3 reads TGCGCCAGCAGCTCTACCTCCAGTTCGGGCGGGGCCAACGTCCTGACTTTC. This encodes CASSSTSSSGGANVLTF.

The chain couples TRBV18 to TRBJ2-3; D might be TRBD2 (5 bases). The length of the CDR3 is 16 residues. V shed 6 bases and J shed 1 base, with 17 bases lying between them. CDR1 KGHSH and CDR2 LQKENI come from the germline V gene. CDR3 loop: CASSRTGSDGTDTQYF. The CDR3 coding sequence is TGTGCCAGCTCGCGAACGGGGTCGGACGGCACAGATACGCAGTATTTT.

The chain joins TRBV7-6 to TRBJ1-4, with TRBD1 matching over 11 bases. Unmatched junction bases numbered 7, after V lost 1 base and J lost 3 bases. Germline CDR1 is SGHVS and CDR2 is FNYEAQ. CDR3 size: 18 residues. The CDR3 coding sequence is TGTGCCAGCAGCTTAGGGACAGGGGGCCTCGGGGCTAATGAAAAACTGTTTTTT. Translating gives CASSLGTGGLGANEKLFF.

The V call is TRBV5-4, the J call TRBJ2-3; 7 bases line up with TRBD2. V was clipped by 1 base and J by 2 bases; unmatched bases: 4. The CDR3 loop spans 15 amino acids. Germline CDR1 and CDR2: SGHNT and YYREEE (reference sequence). The DNA of the CDR3 is TGTGCCAGCAGCTTGACAGCGGGAACCACAGATACGCAGTATTTT. It yields the protein CASSLTAGTTDTQYF.

This clone was seen a handful of times. The V and J genes are TRBV7-9 and TRBJ1-2, with D perhaps matching TRBD1 (5 bases). Trimming shortened V by 5 bases and J by 13 bases, and 20 bases separated the two germline ends. This CDR3 region has 13 residues. CDR1 SEHNR and CDR2 FQNEAQ come from the germline V gene (reference sequence). The CDR3 DNA reads TGTGCCAGCAGCCGGGTGACTGGGGAGAGGGGCACCTTC. Protein sequence: CASSRVTGERGTF. Full variable domain (missing parts from reference TRBV7-9 and TRBJ1-2): DTGVSQNPRHKITKRGQNVTFRCDPISEHNRLYWYRQTLGQGPEFLTYFQNEAQLEKSRLLSDRFSAERPKGSFSTLEIQRTEQGDSAMYLCASSRVTGERGTFGSGTRLTVV.

This clone was observed once. V usage is TRBV7-2 and J usage is TRBJ1-5, with 7 bases aligning to TRBD1. Germline values: CDR1 SGHTA, CDR2 FQGNSA. V dropped 3 bases and J dropped 3; count of bases not matched to a gene: 5. CDR3 length: 15 amino acids. This CDR3 reads CASSLRQGPNQPQHF. DNA of the CDR3: TGTGCCAGCAGCTTGAGACAGGGCCCCAATCAGCCCCAGCATTTT.

The chain has TRBV30 and TRBJ2-3; 8 positions agree with TRBD2. V lost 0 bases, J lost 5 bases, and 13 bases stayed unmatched. This CDR3 comprises 17 residues. CDR1 and CDR2 from the germline V gene are GTSNPN and SVGIG (reference sequence). The CDR3 region is CAWSVTWEAGGGDTQYF. The CDR3 DNA sequence: TGTGCCTGGAGTGTAACGTGGGAGGCGGGGGGCGGAGATACGCAGTATTTT.

On this clone: At one end, the junction sequence differs from germline, possibly due to a read error. The chain recombines TRBV7-6 with TRBJ1-1; D unresolved. Germline CDR1 is SGHVS and CDR2 is FNYEAQ. The CDR3 length is 15 residues. CDR3 protein: CVSSLAEELYTEAFF. CDR3 in DNA: TGTGTCAGCAGCTTAGCCGAGGAACTGTACACTGAAGCTTTCTTT.

This chain connects TRBV5-4 to TRBJ2-3; D perhaps matches TRBD2 (6 bases). Trimming removed 4 bases at V and 5 bases at J, with 11 bases between. This CDR3 region has 13 residues. Germline loops: CDR1 SGHNT, CDR2 YYREEE (reference sequence). CDR3 region: CASSRDSGDTQYF. CDR3 sequence (DNA): TGTGCCAGCAGCCGGGACTCCGGAGATACGCAGTATTTT.

This rearrangement joins TRBV19 to TRBJ2-3; TRBD1 matches at 7 bases. The junction had 13 bases not matched to a gene; V was cut back by 6 bases and J by 1 base. CDR1 is LNHDA and CDR2 is SQIVND in the germline V gene (reference sequence). The CDR3 covers 17 residues. This CDR3 reads CASSSFTGALGTDTQYF. CDR3 bases: TGTGCCAGTAGCAGCTTCACAGGGGCCTTGGGCACAGATACGCAGTATTTT.

The chain employs TRBV6-1 and TRBJ2-7; 10 bases line up with TRBD1. The CDR3 loop spans 14 amino acids. Looked up from germline, CDR1 is MNHNS and CDR2 is SASEGT. With 2 bases clipped from V and 5 bases from J, the junction kept 3 bases outside the gene matches. Here the CDR3 DNA reads TGTGCCAGCAGTGAACCGGGACAGGGGAACGAGCAGTACTTC. It specifies CASSEPGQGNEQYF.

The chain links TRBV18 to TRBJ2-1, with a possible D match to TRBD1 (6 bases). Deletions cut 4 bases from V and 5 bases from J, with 12 bases between. Per the germline V gene, CDR1 is KGHSH and CDR2 is LQKENI. The CDR3 has 14 residues. CDR3 DNA sequence: TGTGCCAGCTCACTGGAACAGGGAGACAATGAGCAGTTCTTC. Encoded protein: CASSLEQGDNEQFF.